A single sample is the source of the 27 T cell receptor beta chains below, sequenced in a study of cytomegalovirus exposure and HLA in healthy donors (dated by TCRdb to about 2017). Library creation used the immunoSEQ multiplex PCR assay. A mixture of 60 forward primers for TCR Vbeta segments and 13 reverse primers for TCR Jbeta segments was used in the multiplex PCR. Entries here come from immuneACCESS through TCRdb and include only in-frame sequences with V and J called. Some clones fail to appear in such tables; in the studies checked, an unresolved V gene covers under half of the shortfall, and the cause of the remainder is unknown. The table of this sample itemizes tens of thousands of clones. Jointly, the top ten make up around 12% of the sample. The sequenced sample consisted of PBMCs. These receptors were taken from a man aged 18 to 29 in good health and CMV-seropositive.

V and J are TRBV5-6 and TRBJ2-3, with D maybe TRBD2 (6 bases). Germline assignment: CDR1 SGHDT and CDR2 YYEEEE. The CDR3 covers 14 residues. With 2 bases removed from V and 1 base from J, the gap between germline ends came to 8 bases. The CDR3 DNA follows: TGTGCCAGCAGCTTTTGGGGGGGCACAGATACGCAGTATTTT. It yields the protein CASSFWGGTDTQYF.

The V gene is TRBV5-6, the J gene TRBJ1-2; D is possibly TRBD1 (6 bases). The germline gives CDR1 SGHDT, CDR2 YYEEEE. The V gene lost 0 bases and the J gene lost 3 bases, with 6 bases spanning the gap. The CDR3 covers 13 residues. The CDR3: CASSLEGDYGYTF. The CDR3 nucleotides are TGTGCCAGCAGCTTGGAGGGGGACTATGGCTACACCTTC.

The CDR3 nucleotides read TGTGCCAGCAGCTGGCCTTTAGCGTCTGAAGCTTTCTTT. Amino acid sequence: CASSWPLASEAFF. The V gene is TRBV11-2, the J gene TRBJ1-1; D not resolved. V lost 4 bases and J lost 6, with 12 bases in between. This CDR3 comprises 13 residues. CDR1 and CDR2 from the germline V gene are SGHAT and FQNNGV.

V usage is TRBV27 and J usage is TRBJ1-1; TRBD1 is a possible D gene (5 bases). Looked up from germline, CDR1 is MNHEY and CDR2 is SMNVEV (reference sequence). CDR3 length: 15 amino acids. V shed 5 bases and J shed 1 base, with 14 bases lying between them. This CDR3 is CASSPWGEQNTEAFF. In DNA form, the CDR3 reads TGTGCCAGCAGTCCTTGGGGGGAGCAGAACACTGAAGCTTTCTTT.

V and J are TRBV5-5 and TRBJ2-7; D may be TRBD1 (6 bases). The CDR3 length is 14 residues. Germline-derived CDR1 and CDR2 are SGHKS and YYEKEE (reference sequence). The V end lost 0 bases, the J end lost 2 bases, and 9 bases lay between the germline ends. The CDR3 nucleotides read TGTGCCAGCAGCTTGGGGACAGTGACCTACGAGCAGTACTTC. Protein product: CASSLGTVTYEQYF.

The chain links TRBV11-3 to TRBJ2-7; D might be TRBD1 (5 bases). The CDR3 is 14 amino acids. Germline values: CDR1 SGHNT, CDR2 YENEEA. The V gene lost 2 bases and the J gene lost 6 bases, with 14 bases spanning the gap. This CDR3 is CASSLRYRGSEQYF. In DNA, the CDR3 is TGTGCCAGCAGCTTAAGGTATAGGGGCAGCGAGCAGTACTTC.

The chain has TRBV11-3 and TRBJ2-7, with TRBD1 matching over 7 bases. Germline CDR1 reads SGHNT; CDR2 reads YENEEA. Trimming removed 8 bases from V and 1 base from J; junction bases left unmatched: 8. The CDR3 extends over 14 amino acids. In DNA form, the CDR3 reads TGTGCCAGCCCCGGGACAGTGACATCCTACGAGCAGTACTTC. As protein: CASPGTVTSYEQYF.

The chain has TRBV7-3 and TRBJ2-1, with 14 positions matching TRBD2. The CDR3 sequence is 15 residues long. CDR1 and CDR2 (germline): SGHTA, FQGTGA. J lost 9 bases, V lost 4 bases, and 5 bases had no gene match. CDR3 coding DNA: TGTGCCAGCAGCTCGGGACTAGCGGGAGCGGTTGAGCAGTTCTTC. It yields the protein CASSSGLAGAVEQFF.

The V gene is TRBV5-1, the J gene TRBJ2-5; TRBD1 matches 7 bases. Germline V gene data show CDR1 as SGHRS and CDR2 as YFSETQ. Trimming cost V 0 bases and J 5 bases; bases outside gene matches: 4. This CDR3 contains 14 residues. CDR3 region: CASSLDRGGETQYF. CDR3 nucleotides: TGCGCCAGCAGCTTGGACAGGGGCGGGGAGACCCAGTACTTC.

The chain combines TRBV21-1 with TRBJ2-4; the D call in the table, TRBD2, was not verified against the DNA. TRBV21-1 is a pseudogene. CDR3 length equals 12 residues. CDR3 coding DNA: TGTGCCAGCAGCAAAGCTCTGGACTCACAGTACTTC. Translation: CASSKALDSQYF.

The V and J genes are TRBV25-1 and TRBJ1-6, with 10 nucleotides matching TRBD1. With V trimmed by 7 bases and J by 7 bases, 7 bases remained unmatched. Germline-derived CDR1 and CDR2 are MGHDK and SYGVNS. This CDR3 is 15 amino acids long. DNA of the CDR3: TGTGCCAGCACAAGGGGACAGGGGTCCAATTCACCCCTCCACTTT. Its protein is CASTRGQGSNSPLHF.

The chain carries TRBV7-8 and TRBJ1-2, with D tentatively TRBD1 (6 bases). The CDR3 length is 15 residues. The V and J ends lost 1 base and 4 bases respectively, with 13 bases between them. The germline gives CDR1 SGHVS, CDR2 FQNEAQ. In DNA form, the CDR3 reads TGTGCCAGCAGCTTAGGTTTGGGGGCCCTCTATGGCTACACCTTC. Translated: CASSLGLGALYGYTF.

The chain carries TRBV7-9 and TRBJ2-7; 10 bases line up with TRBD1. The CDR3 covers 14 residues. Germline V CDR1 and CDR2: SEHNR, FQNEAQ (reference sequence). The V segment lost 4 bases and the J segment 5 bases; nucleotides outside the gene matches: 5. The CDR3 is CASSSGDRGHEQYF. Here the CDR3 DNA reads TGTGCCAGCAGCTCTGGGGACAGGGGCCACGAGCAGTACTTC.

The chain uses TRBV25-1 and TRBJ1-5, with D maybe TRBD1 (6 bases). This CDR3 is 14 amino acids long. V gave up 5 bases and J gave up 9 bases, with 17 bases separating them. Looked up from germline, CDR1 is MGHDK and CDR2 is SYGVNS. The DNA of the CDR3 is TGTGCCAGCAGTCTTGGGGGGGCAGGGACGCCCCAGCATTTT. Its translation: CASSLGGAGTPQHF.

V gene TRBV7-8 combines with J gene TRBJ1-1; 8 bases line up with TRBD1. Germline lookup yields CDR1 SGHVS and CDR2 FQNEAQ. The CDR3 has 13 amino acids. J lost 8 bases, V lost 5 bases, and 7 bases had no gene match. CDR3 residues: CASSLQGDLEAFF. In DNA, the CDR3 is TGTGCCAGCAGCCTACAGGGGGACTTAGAAGCTTTCTTT.

The V and J genes are TRBV11-2 and TRBJ2-7; possible D gene TRBD2, 6 bases. Deletions cut 6 bases from V and 2 bases from J, with 11 bases between. Germline assignment: CDR1 SGHAT and CDR2 FQNNGV. The CDR3 loop spans 13 amino acids. The CDR3, as DNA: TGTGCCAGCAGTATTGGGACTGCCTACGAGCAGTACTTC. Its translation: CASSIGTAYEQYF.

V gene TRBV18 combines with J gene TRBJ2-2, with 7 bases that match TRBD1. The CDR3 runs to 14 residues. The germline V gene encodes CDR1 KGHSH and CDR2 LQKENI. Trimming took 1 base from V and 5 from J; bases not matched to a gene: 1. CDR3 protein: CASSPRQGTGELFF. The DNA of the CDR3 is TGTGCCAGCTCACCACGACAGGGAACCGGGGAGCTGTTTTTT.

The gene calls are TRBV25-1 and TRBJ2-5; weak D call: TRBD2 (5 bases). The DNA end is a closer match to TRBJ2-7, so the J assignment may be wrong. The CDR3 has 14 amino acids. The germline CDR1 and CDR2 sequences are MGHDK and SYGVNS. This CDR3 is CASSEYEGSYEQYF. The CDR3 DNA follows: TGTGCCAGCAGTGAATACGAGGGAAGCTACGAGCAGTACTTC.

V usage is TRBV5-1 and J usage is TRBJ2-1, with D perhaps TRBD1 (6 bases). CDR3 length equals 15 residues. From germline, CDR1 is SGHRS and CDR2 YFSETQ. V shed 1 base and J shed 8 bases, with 16 bases lying between them. CDR3 in amino acids: CASSLRGSSRDEQFF. The CDR3 coding sequence is TGCGCCAGCAGCTTGAGGGGGTCCTCCCGGGATGAGCAGTTCTTC.

About this clone: The DNA is omitted, as the CDR3 cannot be located on it reliably, and the CDR3 follows TCRdb's listing. The chain employs TRBV11-2 and TRBJ2-6; TRBD1 reflects the table's D call only, with no check against the DNA. The CDR3 has 19 residues if both end residues are counted. Germline V lookup: CDR1 SGHAT, CDR2 FQNNGV. This CDR3 is CASSFFRGQGTFGANVLTF.

V is TRBV5-1 and J is TRBJ2-3; 7 nucleotides line up with TRBD2. CDR1 and CDR2 from the germline V gene are SGHRS and YFSETQ. J lost 0 bases, V lost 0 bases, and 4 bases had no gene match. There are 16 residues in the CDR3. CDR3 amino acids: CASSLASGISTDTQYF. In DNA form, the CDR3 reads TGCGCCAGCAGCTTGGCCAGCGGGATTAGCACAGATACGCAGTATTTT.

CDR3 in DNA: TGTGCCAGCGCTCTCGGTGTGACGGGAGGACAAGAGACCCAGTACTTC. Protein product: CASALGVTGGQETQYF. The J gene is TRBJ2-5, the V gene TRBV28; 7 nucleotides align to TRBD2. The CDR3 extends over 16 amino acids. Germline CDR1 MDHEN, CDR2 SYDVKM. The V gene end was trimmed by 8 bases and the J gene end by 2 bases; junction bases not matched to a gene: 14. The whole variable domain, remainder taken from reference TRBV28 and TRBJ2-5, is DVKVTQSSRYLVKRTGEKVFLECVQDMDHENMFWYRQDPGLGLRLIYFSYDVKMKEKGDIPEGYSVSREKKERFSLILESASTNQTSMYLCASALGVTGGQETQYFGPGTRLLVL.

The gene calls are TRBV30 and TRBJ2-5; D might be TRBD1 (6 bases). The J call is in doubt because the DNA end fits TRBJ2-7 better. Germline V lookup: CDR1 GTSNPN, CDR2 SVGIG (reference sequence). The CDR3 loop spans 13 amino acids. The CDR3 is CAWRGRGIYEQYF. The CDR3 DNA follows: TGTGCCTGGAGAGGCAGGGGCATCTACGAGCAGTACTTC.

CDR3 DNA: TGTGCCAGCAGCGCTCCAAGAGGACAGGGGTTCCCAAGCACAGATACGCAGTATTTT. It codes for CASSAPRGQGFPSTDTQYF. The chain links TRBV9 to TRBJ2-3; 9 bases align to TRBD1. After removal of 3 bases from V and 0 bases from J, the junction contained 14 bases not matched to a gene. The germline V gene encodes CDR1 SGDLS and CDR2 YYNGEE. The CDR3 spans 19 residues.

Remarks on this clone: The junction does not match germline at one end; this may be a read error. The V gene is TRBV27, the J gene TRBJ2-1; 10 bases fit TRBD2. Germline V gene data show CDR1 as MNHEY and CDR2 as SMNVEV (reference sequence). The CDR3 extends over 16 amino acids. The CDR3 region has the DNA TGTGCTAGCAGTTTATCCGGACTAGCGGCTTACAATGAGCAGTTCTTC. Translated: CASSLSGLAAYNEQFF.

This rearrangement joins TRBV5-4 to TRBJ2-5; 7 positions match TRBD2. The V and J ends lost 0 bases and 4 bases, in that order; junction bases with no gene match: 0. Germline V CDR1 and CDR2: SGHNT, YYREEE (reference sequence). CDR3 length: 13 residues. CDR3 DNA sequence: TGTGCCAGCAGCTTGGCGGGAGGAGAGACCCAGTACTTC. This gives the protein CASSLAGGETQYF.

The CDR3 DNA reads as TGTGCCAGCAGCTTAGCGCGAAGTTCCTACGAGCAGTACTTC. It specifies CASSLARSSYEQYF. The chain carries TRBV11-1 and TRBJ2-7, with no clear D. CDR1 is SGHAT, CDR2 FQDESV, per germline (reference sequence). This CDR3 contains 14 residues. V lost 0 bases and J lost 1, with 7 bases in between.